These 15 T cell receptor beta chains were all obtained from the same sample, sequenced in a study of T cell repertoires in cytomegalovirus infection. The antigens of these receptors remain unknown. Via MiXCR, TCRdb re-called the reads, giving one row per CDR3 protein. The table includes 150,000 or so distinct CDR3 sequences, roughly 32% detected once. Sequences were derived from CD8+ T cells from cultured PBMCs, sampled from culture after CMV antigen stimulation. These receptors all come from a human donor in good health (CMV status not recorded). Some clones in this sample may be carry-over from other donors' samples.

The chain's CDR3 is CASSPAFLDQPQHF. The CDR3 coding sequence is TGTGCCAGCAGTCCCGCATTTTTAGATCAGCCCCAGCATTTT. The chain employs TRBV12-3 or TRBV12-4 and TRBJ1-5; the D is unclear. Trimming removed 5 bases at V and 5 bases at J, with 13 bases between. The CDR3 totals 14 residues.

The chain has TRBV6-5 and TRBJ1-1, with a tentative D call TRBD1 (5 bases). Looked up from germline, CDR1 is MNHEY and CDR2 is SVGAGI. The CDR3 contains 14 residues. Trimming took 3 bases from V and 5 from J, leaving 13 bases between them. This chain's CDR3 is CASSYFRDGTEAFF. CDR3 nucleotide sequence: TGTGCCAGCAGTTATTTCAGGGACGGGACTGAAGCTTTCTTT.

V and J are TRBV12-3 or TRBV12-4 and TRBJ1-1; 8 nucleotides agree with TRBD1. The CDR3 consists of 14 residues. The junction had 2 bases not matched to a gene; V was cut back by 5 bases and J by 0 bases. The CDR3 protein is CASSDRGMNTEAFF. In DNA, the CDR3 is TGTGCCAGCAGTGACAGGGGCATGAACACTGAAGCTTTCTTT.

CDR3 in DNA: TGCGCCAGCAGCCAAGAGCAGGGTGAACTCAATGAGCAGTTCTTC. As protein: CASSQEQGELNEQFF. The chain uses TRBV4-1 and TRBJ2-1; a possible D gene is TRBD1 (5 bases). The CDR3 runs 15 residues. With 0 bases removed from V and 6 bases from J, the gap between germline ends came to 12 bases. The germline V gene has CDR1 MGHRA and CDR2 YSYEKL.

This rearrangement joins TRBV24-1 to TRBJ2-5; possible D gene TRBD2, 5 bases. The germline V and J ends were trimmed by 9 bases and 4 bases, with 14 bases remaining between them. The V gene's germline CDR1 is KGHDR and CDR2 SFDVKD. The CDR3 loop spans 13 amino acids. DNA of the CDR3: TGTGCCACCGGAACCGGAGAGGGAGAGACCCAGTACTTC. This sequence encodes CATGTGEGETQYF.

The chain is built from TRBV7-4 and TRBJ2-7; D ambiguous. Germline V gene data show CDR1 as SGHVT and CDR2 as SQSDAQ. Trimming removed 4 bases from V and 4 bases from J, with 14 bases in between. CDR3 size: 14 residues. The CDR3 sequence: CASSSELAFYEQYF. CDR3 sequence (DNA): TGTGCCAGCAGCTCAGAACTCGCCTTTTACGAGCAGTACTTC. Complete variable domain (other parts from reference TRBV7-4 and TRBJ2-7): GAGVSQSPRYKVAKRGRDVALRCDSISGHVTLYWYRQTLGQGSEVLTYSQSDAQRDKSGRPSGRFSAERPERSVSTLKIQRTEQGDSAVYLCASSSELAFYEQYFGPGTRLTVT.

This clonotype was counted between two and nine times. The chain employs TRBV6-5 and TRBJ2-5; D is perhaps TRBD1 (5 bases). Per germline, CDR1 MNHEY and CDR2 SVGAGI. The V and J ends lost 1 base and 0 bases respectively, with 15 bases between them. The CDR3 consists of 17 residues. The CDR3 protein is CASSYYTATGYQETQYF. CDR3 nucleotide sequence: TGTGCCAGCAGTTACTACACCGCTACAGGCTACCAAGAGACCCAGTACTTC.

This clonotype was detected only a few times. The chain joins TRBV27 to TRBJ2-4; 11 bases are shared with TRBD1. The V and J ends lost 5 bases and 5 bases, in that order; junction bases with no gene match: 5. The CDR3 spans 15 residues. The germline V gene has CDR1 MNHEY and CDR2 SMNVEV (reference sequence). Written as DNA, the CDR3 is TGTGCCAGCAGTGGGTGGGACAGGGGGGAAAACATTCAGTACTTC. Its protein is CASSGWDRGENIQYF.

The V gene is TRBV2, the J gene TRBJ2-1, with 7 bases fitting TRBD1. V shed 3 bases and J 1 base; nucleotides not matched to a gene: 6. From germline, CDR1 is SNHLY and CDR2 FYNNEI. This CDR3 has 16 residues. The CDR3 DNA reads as TGTGCCAGCAGTGACGTTGGGGGACAGTCCTACAATGAGCAGTTCTTC. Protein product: CASSDVGGQSYNEQFF.

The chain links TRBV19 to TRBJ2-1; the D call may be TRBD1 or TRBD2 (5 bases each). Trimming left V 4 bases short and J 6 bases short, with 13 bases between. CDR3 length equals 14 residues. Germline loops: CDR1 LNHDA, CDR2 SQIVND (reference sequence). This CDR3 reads CASSRDGLGNEQFF. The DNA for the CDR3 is TGTGCCAGTAGTAGGGACGGCCTGGGCAATGAGCAGTTCTTC.

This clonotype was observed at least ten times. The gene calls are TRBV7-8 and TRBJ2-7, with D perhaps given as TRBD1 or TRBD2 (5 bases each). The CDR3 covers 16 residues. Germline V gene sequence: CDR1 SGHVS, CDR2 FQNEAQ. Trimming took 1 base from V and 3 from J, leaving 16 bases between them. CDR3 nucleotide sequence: TGTGCCAGCAGCTTAGGGCCGGGGACCTCTCTCTACGAGCAGTACTTC. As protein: CASSLGPGTSLYEQYF.

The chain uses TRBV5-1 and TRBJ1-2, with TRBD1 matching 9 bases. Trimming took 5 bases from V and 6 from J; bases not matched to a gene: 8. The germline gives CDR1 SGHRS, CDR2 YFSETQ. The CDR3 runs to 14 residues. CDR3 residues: CASRAPDRGNGYTF. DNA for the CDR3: TGCGCCAGCAGAGCCCCGGACAGGGGAAATGGCTACACCTTC.

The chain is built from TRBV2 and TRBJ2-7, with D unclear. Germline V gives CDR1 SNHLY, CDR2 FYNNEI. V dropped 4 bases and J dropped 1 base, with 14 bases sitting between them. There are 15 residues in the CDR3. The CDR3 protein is CASSVSTVVSYEQYF. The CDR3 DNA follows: TGTGCCAGCAGTGTTTCAACAGTAGTTTCCTACGAGCAGTACTTC.

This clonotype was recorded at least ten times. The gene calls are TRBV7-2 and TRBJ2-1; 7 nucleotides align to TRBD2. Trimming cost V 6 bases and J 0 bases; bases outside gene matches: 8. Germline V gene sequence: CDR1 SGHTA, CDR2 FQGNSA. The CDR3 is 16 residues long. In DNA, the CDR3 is TGTGCCAGCAGTATAAGCGGGACCAGCTCCTACAATGAGCAGTTCTTC. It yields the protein CASSISGTSSYNEQFF.

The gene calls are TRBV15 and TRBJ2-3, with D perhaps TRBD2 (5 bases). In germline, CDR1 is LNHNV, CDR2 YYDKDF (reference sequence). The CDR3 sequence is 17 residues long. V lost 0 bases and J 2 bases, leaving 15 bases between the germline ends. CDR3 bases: TGTGCCACCAGCAGAGAGGCCTACTGGGAGATCACAGATACGCAGTATTTT. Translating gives CATSREAYWEITDTQYF.